Listed below are T cell receptor beta chains from one sample, sequenced in a study of T cell changes during pregnancy in multiple sclerosis. Assay: immunoSEQ multiplex PCR; the TCRdb copy retains only in-frame clones and omits some. This table holds 33,000 or so clones, 89% found once. Sequenced material: CD8+ T cells from peripheral blood mononuclear cells, taken in the third trimester of pregnancy. These receptors all stem from a female donor with multiple sclerosis, enrolled in a pregnancy study. The CDR3 runs from the conserved cysteine through the conserved F or W. The D gene is left open where the match is weak. Clone sizes are given selectively: once, few, many, or a class where the clone is expanded.

CDR3 protein: CASRSSYNEQFF; CDR3 DNA: TGTGCCAGCCGGAGCTCCTACAATGAGCAGTTCTTC; clone size: -; V gene: TRBV5-4; D gene: -; J gene: TRBJ2-1
CDR3 protein: CASSHYLSTNRNEQFF; CDR3 DNA: TGCGCCAGCAGCCATTATCTTAGCACTAACAGGAATGAGCAGTTCTTC; clone size: -; V gene: TRBV4-1; D gene: -; J gene: TRBJ2-1
CDR3 protein: CASSVTSGIYEQYF; CDR3 DNA: TGTGCCAGCTCCGTTACTAGCGGGATTTACGAGCAGTACTTC; clone size: -; V gene: TRBV18; D gene: TRBD2; J gene: TRBJ2-7
CDR3 protein: CASSLARYMGYTF; CDR3 DNA: TGTGCCAGCAGCTTGGCCCGGTATATGGGCTACACCTTC; clone size: -; V gene: TRBV5-6; D gene: -; J gene: TRBJ1-2
CDR3 protein: CASSSAGGSPYEQYF; CDR3 DNA: TGTGCCAGCAGTTCTGCTGGGGGCTCCCCCTACGAGCAGTACTTC; clone size: -; V gene: TRBV7-2; D gene: -; J gene: TRBJ2-7
CDR3 protein: CASSFQGNQPQHF; CDR3 DNA: TGTGCCAGCAGCTTTCAGGGGAATCAGCCCCAGCATTTT; clone size: once; V gene: TRBV13; D gene: -; J gene: TRBJ1-5
CDR3 protein: CASSILLAGGLDTQYF; CDR3 DNA: TGTGCCAGTAGTATCTTGCTGGCGGGAGGGTTAGATACGCAGTATTTT; clone size: -; V gene: TRBV19; D gene: TRBD2; J gene: TRBJ2-3
CDR3 protein: CASSIRFSTDTQYF; CDR3 DNA: TGTGCCAGTAGTATACGGTTTAGCACAGATACGCAGTATTTT; clone size: -; V gene: TRBV19; D gene: -; J gene: TRBJ2-3
CDR3 protein: CASMVTRDRVGNEQFF; CDR3 DNA: TGTGCCAGCATGGTCACTCGGGACAGGGTAGGGAATGAGCAGTTCTTC; clone size: -; V gene: TRBV2; D gene: TRBD1; J gene: TRBJ2-1
CDR3 protein: CASSAVLSFSGGRDEQFF; CDR3 DNA: TGTGCCAGCAGTGCCGTACTTTCCTTTAGCGGGGGGAGAGATGAGCAGTTCTTC; clone size: -; V gene: TRBV2; D gene: TRBD2; J gene: TRBJ2-1
CDR3 protein: CASSRGGGLATNEKLFF; CDR3 DNA: TGTGCCAGCAGCCGAGGGGGGGGGCTCGCAACTAATGAAAAACTGTTTTTT; clone size: -; V gene: TRBV21-1; D gene: -; J gene: TRBJ1-4
CDR3 protein: CASSLKQGPDTQYF; CDR3 DNA: TGTGCCAGCAGTTTAAAGCAGGGCCCAGATACGCAGTATTTT; clone size: once; V gene: TRBV27; D gene: -; J gene: TRBJ2-3
CDR3 protein: CASSWGGRSTDTQYF; CDR3 DNA: TGTGCCAGCAGTTGGGGGGGTCGTAGCACAGATACGCAGTATTTT; clone size: -; V gene: TRBV27; D gene: TRBD2; J gene: TRBJ2-3
CDR3 protein: CASSDNYEQYF; CDR3 DNA: TGTGCCAGCAGCGACAACTACGAGCAGTACTTC; clone size: -; V gene: TRBV9; D gene: -; J gene: TRBJ2-7
CDR3 protein: CASSPGLAGAEQYF; CDR3 DNA: TGTGCCAGCAGCCCCGGACTAGCAGGGGCCGAGCAGTACTTC; clone size: -; V gene: TRBV27; D gene: TRBD2; J gene: TRBJ2-7
CDR3 protein: CASSPASGLDYEQYF; CDR3 DNA: TGCGCCAGCAGCCCTGCTAGCGGATTAGACTACGAGCAGTACTTC; clone size: few; V gene: TRBV5-1; D gene: TRBD2; J gene: TRBJ2-7
CDR3 protein: CASSSSTGSKDYGYTF; CDR3 DNA: TGTGCCAGCAGCTCCTCGACAGGGAGTAAGGACTATGGCTACACCTTC; clone size: -; V gene: TRBV7-7; D gene: TRBD1; J gene: TRBJ1-2
CDR3 protein: CASSHPPKGPSGNTIYF; CDR3 DNA: TGCGCCAGCAGCCATCCCCCCAAGGGGCCCTCTGGAAACACCATATATTTT; clone size: -; V gene: TRBV4-1; D gene: -; J gene: TRBJ1-3
CDR3 protein: CASSFLSDRLTDTQYF; CDR3 DNA: TGTGCCAGCAGCTTTCTCTCGGACAGACTCACAGATACGCAGTATTTT; clone size: -; V gene: TRBV5-4; D gene: -; J gene: TRBJ2-3
CDR3 protein: CASSLGSGSLKTQYF; CDR3 DNA: TGTGCCAGCAGCTTGGGAAGCGGGAGTTTGAAGACCCAGTACTTC; clone size: -; V gene: TRBV5-6; D gene: TRBD2; J gene: TRBJ2-5
CDR3 protein: CASSHGLAYEQYF; CDR3 DNA: TGCGCCAGCAGCCACGGACTCGCCTACGAGCAGTACTTC; clone size: -; V gene: TRBV5-1; D gene: -; J gene: TRBJ2-7
CDR3 protein: CASSVAGEGYEQYF; CDR3 DNA: TGTGCCAGCAGCGTAGCGGGGGAGGGCTACGAGCAGTACTTC; clone size: -; V gene: TRBV9; D gene: TRBD2; J gene: TRBJ2-7
CDR3 protein: CAWSPFGGGSYEQYF; CDR3 DNA: TGTGCCTGGAGCCCCTTCGGGGGTGGATCCTACGAGCAGTACTTC; clone size: once; V gene: TRBV30; D gene: -; J gene: TRBJ2-7
CDR3 protein: CASSHTGLAGAYMTYEQYF; CDR3 DNA: TGTGCCAGCAGCCATACGGGACTAGCGGGAGCGTATATGACCTACGAGCAGTACTTC; clone size: -; V gene: TRBV5-5; D gene: TRBD2; J gene: TRBJ2-7
CDR3 protein: CASTPGQTYEQYF; CDR3 DNA: TGTGCCTCGACCCCGGGACAAACCTACGAGCAGTACTTC; clone size: -; V gene: TRBV30; D gene: -; J gene: TRBJ2-7
CDR3 protein: CASSDRGTANYGYTF; CDR3 DNA: TGTGCCAGTAGTGACAGGGGAACGGCTAACTATGGCTACACCTTC; clone size: -; V gene: TRBV19; D gene: TRBD1; J gene: TRBJ1-2
CDR3 protein: CASSGTEGATNEKLFF; CDR3 DNA: TGTGCCAGCAGTGGGACAGAGGGGGCAACTAATGAAAAACTGTTTTTT; clone size: -; V gene: TRBV2; D gene: -; J gene: TRBJ1-4
CDR3 protein: CATSPRLAGGQNNEQFF; CDR3 DNA: TGTGCCACCAGCCCTCGACTAGCGGGGGGGCAGAACAATGAGCAGTTCTTC; clone size: -; V gene: TRBV15; D gene: TRBD2; J gene: TRBJ2-1
CDR3 protein: CASSIRRGDTQYF; CDR3 DNA: TGCGCCAGCAGTATTCGGCGGGGAGATACGCAGTATTTT; clone size: -; V gene: TRBV10-1; D gene: -; J gene: TRBJ2-3
CDR3 protein: CASSVKPAVLPSGANVLTF; CDR3 DNA: TGTGCCAGCAGCGTAAAACCAGCGGTTCTACCTTCTGGGGCCAACGTCCTGACTTTC; clone size: -; V gene: TRBV9; D gene: -; J gene: TRBJ2-6
CDR3 protein: CASSWGTGDYEQYF; CDR3 DNA: TGTGCCAGCAGCTGGGGGACAGGGGACTACGAGCAGTACTTC; clone size: -; V gene: TRBV7-9; D gene: TRBD1; J gene: TRBJ2-7
CDR3 protein: CASRGGGANNEQFF; CDR3 DNA: TGTGCCAGCAGGGGGGGAGGGGCTAACAATGAGCAGTTCTTC; clone size: -; V gene: TRBV6-1; D gene: TRBD2; J gene: TRBJ2-1
CDR3 protein: CASSPSSISSYGYTF; CDR3 DNA: TGTGCCAGCAGTCCGTCTTCAATATCCAGCTATGGCTACACCTTC; clone size: -; V gene: TRBV27; D gene: -; J gene: TRBJ1-2
CDR3 protein: CATNDYRDRENNSPLHF; CDR3 DNA: TGTGCCACCAATGATTACCGGGACAGGGAAAATAATTCACCCCTCCACTTT; clone size: once; V gene: TRBV15; D gene: TRBD1; J gene: TRBJ1-6
CDR3 protein: CASSLAGLAGGTDTQYF; CDR3 DNA: TGTGCCAGCAGTTTAGCCGGACTAGCGGGAGGGACAGATACGCAGTATTTT; clone size: -; V gene: TRBV27; D gene: TRBD2; J gene: TRBJ2-3
CDR3 protein: CASSRAGNQPQHF; CDR3 DNA: TGTGCCAGCAGTAGGGCAGGGAATCAGCCCCAGCATTTT; clone size: -; V gene: TRBV27; D gene: -; J gene: TRBJ1-5
CDR3 protein: CASSLGPGLKETQYF; CDR3 DNA: TGTGCCAGCAGCCTCGGCCCCGGACTGAAAGAGACCCAGTACTTC; clone size: -; V gene: TRBV5-4; D gene: -; J gene: TRBJ2-5